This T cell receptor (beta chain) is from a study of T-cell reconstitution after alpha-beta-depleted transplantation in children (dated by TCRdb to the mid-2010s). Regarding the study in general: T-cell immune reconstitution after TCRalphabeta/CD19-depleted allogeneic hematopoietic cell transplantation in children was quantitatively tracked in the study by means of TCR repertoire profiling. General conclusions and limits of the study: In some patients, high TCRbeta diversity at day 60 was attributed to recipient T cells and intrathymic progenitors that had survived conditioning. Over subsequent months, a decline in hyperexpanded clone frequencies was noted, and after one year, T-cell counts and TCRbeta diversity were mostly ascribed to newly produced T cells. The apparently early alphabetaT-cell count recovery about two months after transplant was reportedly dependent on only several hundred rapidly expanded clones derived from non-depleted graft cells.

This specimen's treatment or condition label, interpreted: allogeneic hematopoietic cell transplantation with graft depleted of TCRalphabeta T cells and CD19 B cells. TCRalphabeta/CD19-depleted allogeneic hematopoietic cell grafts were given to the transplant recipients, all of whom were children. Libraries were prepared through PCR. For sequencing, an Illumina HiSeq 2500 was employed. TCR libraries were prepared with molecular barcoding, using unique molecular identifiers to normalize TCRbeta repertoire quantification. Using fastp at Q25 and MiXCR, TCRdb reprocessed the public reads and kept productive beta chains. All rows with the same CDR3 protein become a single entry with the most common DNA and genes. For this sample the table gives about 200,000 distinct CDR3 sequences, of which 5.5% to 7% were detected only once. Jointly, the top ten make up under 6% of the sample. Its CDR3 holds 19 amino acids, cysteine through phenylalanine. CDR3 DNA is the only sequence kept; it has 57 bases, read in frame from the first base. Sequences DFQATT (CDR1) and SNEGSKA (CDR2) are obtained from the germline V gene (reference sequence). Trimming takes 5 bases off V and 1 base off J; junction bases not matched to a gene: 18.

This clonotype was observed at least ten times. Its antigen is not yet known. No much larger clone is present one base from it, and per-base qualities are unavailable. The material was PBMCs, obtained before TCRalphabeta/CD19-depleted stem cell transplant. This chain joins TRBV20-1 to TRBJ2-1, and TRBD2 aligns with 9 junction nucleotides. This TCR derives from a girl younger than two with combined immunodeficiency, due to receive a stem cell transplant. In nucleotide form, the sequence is TGCAGTGCTCTGCAGGGCGGGGTACCTAGCGGGACGTCCTACAATGAGCAGTTCTTC. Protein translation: CSALQGGVPSGTSYNEQFF.